A few counts support the clone carrying this T cell receptor (beta chain). Its antigen remains unidentified. The data are from a study of T cells after yellow fever vaccination. Study background: Preparation used SMART-Seq v4 Ultra Low Input for the low-cell-number fractions. Study conclusions and caveats: Primary-vaccination clones mostly resurfaced post-booster (96% CD4, just under 90% CD8). FACS-sorted repertoires could harbor abundant contaminating bulk-population clonotypes.

Template-switching 5'RACE yielded the TCR cDNA; a universal primer site and UMIs were added in the process. In TCRdb, the 5' RACE reads were re-called with MiXCR into one record per CDR3 protein. The table has approximately 120,000 distinct CDR3 sequences, around 15% seen once; the top ten hold roughly 43%. The V end was cut by 4 bases, the J end by 9 bases, with 13 bases between. The CDR3 runs to 13 residues. Germline values: CDR1 MNHEY, CDR2 SMNVEV (reference sequence). This chain connects TRBV27 to TRBJ2-1, with D perhaps matching TRBD1 or TRBD2 (6 bases each). The sequence was collected from a man between 18 and 29 years old who received the YFV17D yellow fever vaccine. The sequencing used CD8+ T cells sorted from PBMCs, collected 5 days after the yellow fever booster vaccination. CDR3 in amino acids: CASSSGGPGEQFF. As DNA, the CDR3 is TGTGCCAGCAGTTCCGGGGGCCCCGGTGAGCAGTTCTTC.